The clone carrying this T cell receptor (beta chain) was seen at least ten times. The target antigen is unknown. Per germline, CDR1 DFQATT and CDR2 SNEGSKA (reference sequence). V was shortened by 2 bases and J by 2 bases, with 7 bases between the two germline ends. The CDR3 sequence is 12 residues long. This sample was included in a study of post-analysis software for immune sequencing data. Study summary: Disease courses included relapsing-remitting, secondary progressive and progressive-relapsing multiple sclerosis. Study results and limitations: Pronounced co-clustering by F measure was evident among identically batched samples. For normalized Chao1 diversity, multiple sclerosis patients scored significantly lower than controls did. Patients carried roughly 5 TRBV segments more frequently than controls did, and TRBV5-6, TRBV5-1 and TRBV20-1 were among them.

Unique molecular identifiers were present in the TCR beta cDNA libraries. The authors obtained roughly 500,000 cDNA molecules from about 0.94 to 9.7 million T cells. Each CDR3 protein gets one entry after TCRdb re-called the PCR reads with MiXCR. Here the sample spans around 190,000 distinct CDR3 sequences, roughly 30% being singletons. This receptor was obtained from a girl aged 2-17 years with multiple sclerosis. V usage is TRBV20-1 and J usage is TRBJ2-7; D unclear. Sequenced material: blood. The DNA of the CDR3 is TGCAGTGCTAGATTAGCACCCTACGAGCAGTACTTC. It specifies CSARLAPYEQYF.